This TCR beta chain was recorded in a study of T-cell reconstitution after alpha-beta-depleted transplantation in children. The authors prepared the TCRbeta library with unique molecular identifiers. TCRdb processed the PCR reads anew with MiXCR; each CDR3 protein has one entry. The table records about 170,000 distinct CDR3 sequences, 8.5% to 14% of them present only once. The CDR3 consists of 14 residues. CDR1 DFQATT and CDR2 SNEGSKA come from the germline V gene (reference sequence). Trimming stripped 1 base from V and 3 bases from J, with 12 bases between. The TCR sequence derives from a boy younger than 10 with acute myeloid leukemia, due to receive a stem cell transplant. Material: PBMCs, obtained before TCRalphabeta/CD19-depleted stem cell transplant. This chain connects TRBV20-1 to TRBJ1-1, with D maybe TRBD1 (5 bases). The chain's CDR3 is CSARARGGDTEAFF. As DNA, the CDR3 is TGCAGTGCTAGAGCGCGGGGGGGGGACACTGAAGCTTTCTTT.